The source of this T cell receptor beta chain is a study of graft-versus-host responses after intestinal transplantation. Findings of the study overall: Allografts of one patient group, those with graft-donor T cell macrochimerism, had high graft-versus-host to host-versus-graft clonal ratios.

For this clone: Its antigen is still unknown.

The CDR3 sequence is 15 residues long. V was pared by 6 bases and J by 4 bases, with 5 bases of the junction left unmatched. Germline V gene lookup returns CDR1 SNHLY and CDR2 FYNNEI. The data were produced by immunoSEQ multiplex PCR, yet TCRdb's version contains in-frame clones alone and is incomplete. There are 55,000 to 65,000 clones in the sample; approximately 94% occur only once, and 0.38% lies in the top ten. Sequences were derived from unstimulated CD4+ T cells sorted from spleen or lymph node cells, sampled before transplant. The genes are TRBV2 and TRBJ2-1, with 11 positions matching TRBD1. This clonotype originated in a human donor who was the organ donor for an intestinal transplant. CDR3 in DNA: TGTGCCAGCAGGGCCGGGACAGGGGGGTACAATGAGCAGTTCTTC. Amino acid sequence: CASRAGTGGYNEQFF.